This TCR beta chain was identified during a study of blood T cell repertoires in COVID-19. Background on the study: Donors in the United States, Italy and Spain gave samples during acute or convalescent COVID-19. The analysed material was cDNA or gDNA that came from T cells, B-cell-depleted T cells, or PBMCs.

Per the study methods: Cell counts per sample came from amplifying reference gene primers. Produced via immunoSEQ multiplex PCR; TCRdb's table is partial and in-frame only. That table gives V, J and clone size, and the DNA gave D and trimming. The repertoire holds approximately 170,000 clones, with approximately 85% as singletons. The V and J ends lost 0 bases and 1 base, in that order; junction bases with no gene match: 2. The CDR3 extends over 16 amino acids. From germline, CDR1 is SGHKS and CDR2 YYEKEE (reference sequence). The clonotype originates from a man aged 55 to 70 who had recovered from COVID-19. The chain joins TRBV5-5 to TRBJ2-3; 10 bases map to TRBD2. What was sequenced was peripheral blood. CDR3 residues: CASSLGTSGGTDTQYF. In DNA form, the CDR3 reads TGTGCCAGCAGCTTGGGTACTAGCGGGGGCACAGATACGCAGTATTTT.